This T cell receptor (beta chain) stems from a study of monozygotic twins with inflammatory bowel disease. Germline lookup yields CDR1 MNHNS and CDR2 SASEGT. This CDR3 region has 16 residues. In regard to this clonotype: The antigen is undetermined.

UMIs with a 6-nucleotide sample barcode were added by template switching. Reanalyzing the 5' RACE reads, TCRdb keeps one entry per CDR3 protein, without DNA. This listing includes about 300,000 distinct CDR3 sequences. Regarding the study as a whole: Relative to healthy twins, IBD patients had fewer clonotypes in common with others, a gap that was especially apparent with disease activity. Healthy co-twins showed greater TCRbeta diversity (inverse Simpson) than IBD patients.

The V and J genes are TRBV6-1 and TRBJ1-2; with no DNA, the TCRdb D assignment of TRBD1 cannot be verified. Sequenced input: blood. This clonotype was obtained from a human donor with ulcerative colitis or Crohn's disease, or a healthy co-twin of an affected twin (not recorded which). The CDR3 loop reads CASSPGTGITNYGYTF.